This T cell receptor (beta chain) emerged from a study of molecular identifiers for immune sequencing clone quantification. On the study more broadly: Four of five splits of RNA from approximately 22,000 or 94,000 naive CD8 cells were sequenced in replicates. Regarding the study as a whole: Effector cells kept over 99% of their molecules in clones above 20 RNA copies, while naive cells kept under 1% there. Barcode-sharing identical TCR molecules could underestimate highly expanded clone sizes.

This clonotype has only a few counts. Its cognate antigen is unknown. The V gene's germline CDR1 is MRHNA and CDR2 SNTAGT. This CDR3 contains 19 residues. Trimming cost V 1 base and J 2 bases; bases outside gene matches: 16. RNA fractions of 10%, 30% or 50% and about 18,000 to 1,000,000 sorted cells were the source of naive CD8 libraries. From the PCR reads, TCRdb called clonotypes with MiXCR, one entry per CDR3 protein. Of some 680,000 distinct CDR3 sequences in the sample, about 25% were seen once. The rearrangement links TRBV6-4 to TRBJ2-5; 7 bases are a match to TRBD2. The sequence derives from a human donor in good health. Some libraries in this study had Jurkat cell RNA spiked in. The sequenced material came from naive CD8+ T cells from blood, with Jurkat cell RNA spiked in. Subset meaning: FACS-sorted CD8+CD4-CCR7+CD45RA+ naive T cells. This CDR3 is CASSDWRQGELAVQETQYF. The CDR3 DNA reads TGTGCCAGCAGTGACTGGCGGCAGGGAGAGCTAGCGGTTCAAGAGACCCAGTACTTC.